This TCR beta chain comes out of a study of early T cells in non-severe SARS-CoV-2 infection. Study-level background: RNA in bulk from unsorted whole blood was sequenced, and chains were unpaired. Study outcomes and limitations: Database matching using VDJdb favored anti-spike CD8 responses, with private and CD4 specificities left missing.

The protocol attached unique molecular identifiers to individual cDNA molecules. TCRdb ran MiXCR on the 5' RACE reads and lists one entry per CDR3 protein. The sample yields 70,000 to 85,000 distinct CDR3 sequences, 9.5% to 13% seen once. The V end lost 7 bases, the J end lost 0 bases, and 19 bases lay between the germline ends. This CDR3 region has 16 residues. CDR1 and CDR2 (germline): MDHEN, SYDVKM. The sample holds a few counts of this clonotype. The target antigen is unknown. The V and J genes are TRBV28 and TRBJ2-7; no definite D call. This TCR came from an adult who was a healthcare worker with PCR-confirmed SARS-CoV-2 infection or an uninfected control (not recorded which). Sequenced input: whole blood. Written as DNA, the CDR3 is TGTGCCAGCACCTCTCACGAACAACTTTTCTCCTACGAGCAGTACTTC. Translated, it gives CASTSHEQLFSYEQYF.